The 25 T cell receptor beta chains presented below share a single source sample, sequenced in a study of chemoradiotherapy in HPV16-positive cancers (dated by TCRdb to between 2020 and 2023). Library construction relied on the immunoSEQ multiplex PCR assay. TCRdb provides this immuneACCESS table in a form limited to in-frame rearrangements. Some clones are lacking; in checked studies, under half of them reflect an unresolved V gene, and why the rest are absent is not known. Here the sample has under 8,000 clones; around 75% occur a single time. The biggest ten clones account for roughly 5.3% of the sample. The sample consisted of tumor tissue, taken from a patient who underwent chemoradiotherapy. The receptor set was obtained from a human donor with HPV-associated anogenital cancer.

The chain recombines TRBV10-1 with TRBJ2-7; D might be TRBD1 (5 bases). Looked up from germline, CDR1 is WNHNN and CDR2 is SYGVQD (reference sequence). The CDR3 has 15 amino acids. Trimming cost V 0 bases and J 6 bases, with 15 bases left between them. CDR3 in DNA: TGCGCCAGCAGTGAGTCGTCAGGGTTTCGGTCCGAGCAGTACTTC. This gives the protein CASSESSGFRSEQYF.

This chain joins TRBV5-4 and TRBJ2-5; D is tentatively TRBD1 or TRBD2 (6 bases each). Germline loops: CDR1 SGHNT, CDR2 YYREEE (reference sequence). Trimming shortened V by 4 bases and J by 5 bases, and 15 bases separated the two germline ends. The CDR3 has 14 amino acids. The CDR3 coding sequence is TGTGCCAGCAGCCCGGGGGCAGGGATGGAGACCCAGTACTTC. It is translated as CASSPGAGMETQYF.

This sequence joins TRBV6-5 and TRBJ1-4; D not resolved. From germline, CDR1 is MNHEY and CDR2 SVGAGI. CDR3 length equals 14 residues. Trimming removed 4 bases at V and 5 bases at J, with 11 bases between. The CDR3: CASSSRGWNEKLFF. The CDR3 region has the DNA TGTGCCAGCAGTTCAAGAGGATGGAATGAAAAACTGTTTTTT.

The rearrangement links TRBV18 to TRBJ1-5, with 9 bases matching TRBD1. In germline, CDR1 is KGHSH, CDR2 LQKENI. With 3 bases clipped from V and 1 base from J, the junction kept 1 base outside the gene matches. CDR3 size: 15 residues. The CDR3 DNA sequence: TGTGCCAGCTCACCCACAGGGGGCAGCAATCAGCCCCAGCATTTT. The encoded protein is CASSPTGGSNQPQHF.

V is TRBV27 and J is TRBJ2-7; D is unresolved. Between the trimmed V and J ends, which lost 3 bases and 1 base, there was a span of 10 bases. CDR1 is MNHEY and CDR2 is SMNVEV in the germline V gene (reference sequence). The CDR3 sequence is 14 residues long. The chain's CDR3 is CASSFHGLSYEQYF. The CDR3 DNA is TGTGCCAGCAGTTTCCACGGGTTGTCCTACGAGCAGTACTTC.

The V call is TRBV5-4, the J call TRBJ2-1; 9 bases agree with TRBD2. The length of the CDR3 is 16 residues. Germline V gene sequence: CDR1 SGHNT, CDR2 YYREEE (reference sequence). The ends lost 0 bases at V and 8 bases at J; junction bases unmatched: 9. The CDR3 bases are TGTGCCAGCAGCTTGGTCGCTAGCGGGACTAGGGATGAGCAGTTCTTC. The encoded protein is CASSLVASGTRDEQFF.

Only one count was recorded for this clone. The chain combines TRBV7-9 with TRBJ2-1, with 10 bases identical to TRBD1. J lost 4 bases, V lost 4 bases, and 4 bases had no gene match. Per germline, CDR1 SEHNR and CDR2 FQNEAQ (reference sequence). The CDR3 consists of 15 residues. The CDR3 here is CASSSWDRGYNEQFF. The CDR3 nucleotides read TGTGCCAGCAGCTCATGGGACAGGGGTTACAATGAGCAGTTCTTC.

The rearrangement links TRBV7-9 to TRBJ2-3, with 11 bases identical to TRBD2. The CDR3 sequence is 16 residues long. The V gene's germline CDR1 is SEHNR and CDR2 FQNEAQ (reference sequence). The J segment lost 1 base and the V segment lost 5 bases, leaving 5 bases of the junction unmatched. The CDR3 DNA reads as TGTGCCAGCAGCCCGACTAGCGGGATGGGCACAGATACGCAGTATTTT. Translation gives CASSPTSGMGTDTQYF. The variable domain in full, with the rest retrieved from reference TRBV7-9 and TRBJ2-3, is DTGVSQNPRHKITKRGQNVTFRCDPISEHNRLYWYRQTLGQGPEFLTYFQNEAQLEKSRLLSDRFSAERPKGSFSTLEIQRTEQGDSAMYLCASSPTSGMGTDTQYFGPGTRLTVL.

In its sample, this clone was seen a few times. The rearrangement links TRBV11-2 to TRBJ2-7; D perhaps matches TRBD2 (5 bases). V gave up 5 bases and J gave up 3 bases, with 14 bases separating them. Germline assignment: CDR1 SGHAT and CDR2 FQNNGV. The CDR3 totals 14 residues. In nucleotides, the CDR3 is TGTGCCAGCAGCCAGGAGCGAGGGTTCTACGAGCAGTACTTC. This gives the protein CASSQERGFYEQYF.

This chain connects TRBV7-9 to TRBJ2-1, with 10 bases fitting TRBD2. V shed 7 bases and J 7 bases; nucleotides not matched to a gene: 4. Per germline, CDR1 SEHNR and CDR2 FQNEAQ (reference sequence). The CDR3 has 13 amino acids. In DNA, the CDR3 is TGTGCCAGCAAGCCTAGCGGGAGAAATGAGCAGTTCTTC. This sequence encodes CASKPSGRNEQFF.

The chain links TRBV5-5 to TRBJ2-5, with TRBD2 matching 10 bases. Germline V lookup: CDR1 SGHKS, CDR2 YYEKEE (reference sequence). The CDR3 loop spans 15 amino acids. J lost 9 bases, V lost 0 bases, and 8 bases had no gene match. CDR3 amino acids: CASSLAAGGDWAQYF. The DNA of the CDR3 is TGTGCCAGCAGCTTGGCAGCGGGAGGGGACTGGGCCCAGTACTTC.

This clone has more than one count but fewer than ten. The V and J genes are TRBV30 and TRBJ1-1; D possibly corresponds to TRBD1 (5 bases). Germline CDR1 and CDR2: GTSNPN and SVGIG (reference sequence). V shed 0 bases and J shed 2 bases, with 10 bases lying between them. The CDR3 has 14 residues. The CDR3 is CAWSVGGTNTEAFF. In nucleotides, the CDR3 is TGTGCCTGGAGTGTCGGAGGGACCAACACTGAAGCTTTCTTT.

This clone has only a few counts. This chain joins TRBV19 and TRBJ1-5; TRBD1 might be the D (5 bases). Germline CDR1 is LNHDA and CDR2 is SQIVND (reference sequence). V lost 4 bases and J lost 4, with 11 bases in between. This CDR3 has 14 amino acids. The CDR3 here is CASSTINRNQPQHF. CDR3 coding DNA: TGTGCCAGTAGTACCATCAACAGGAATCAGCCCCAGCATTTT.

The chain uses TRBV10-3 and TRBJ2-7; a weak D match, TRBD2 (5 bases). This CDR3 is built from 14 residues. Between the trimmed V and J ends, which lost 0 bases and 1 base, there was a span of 7 bases. CDR1 ENHRY and CDR2 SYGVKD come from the germline V gene. The CDR3 sequence is CAISESGSSYEQYF. CDR3 in DNA: TGTGCCATCAGTGAGTCTGGGAGTTCCTACGAGCAGTACTTC.

This chain connects TRBV4-3 to TRBJ1-2; no clear D gene. Trimming pared 0 bases from V and 4 bases from J, leaving 6 bases between. Germline CDR1 LGHNA, CDR2 YSLEER. The CDR3 loop spans 13 amino acids. DNA for the CDR3: TGCGCCAGCAGCCAAGACAGGATCTATGGCTACACCTTC. Translated: CASSQDRIYGYTF.

V and J are TRBV6-1 and TRBJ2-3; 7 nucleotides agree with TRBD2. Germline V gene data show CDR1 as MNHNS and CDR2 as SASEGT. Trimming at V came to 3 bases and at J to 5 bases, leaving 5 bases not matched to a gene. This CDR3 has 14 residues. The CDR3 region has the DNA TGTGCCAGCAGTGATAAGCGGGGAGGAGATACGCAGTATTTT. Translation: CASSDKRGGDTQYF.

The chain couples TRBV10-1 to TRBJ1-1; 10 positions agree with TRBD1. The germline CDR1 and CDR2 sequences are WNHNN and SYGVQD (reference sequence). The length of the CDR3 is 14 residues. V dropped 3 bases and J dropped 5; count of bases not matched to a gene: 3. The CDR3 loop is CASSEGTGVTEAFF. The CDR3 DNA sequence: TGCGCCAGCAGTGAAGGGACAGGGGTGACTGAAGCTTTCTTT.

This clone appeared a single time. V usage is TRBV5-5 and J usage is TRBJ2-7; D is undetermined. This CDR3 spans 14 amino acids. Germline-derived CDR1 and CDR2 are SGHKS and YYEKEE (reference sequence). Trimming left V 0 bases short and J 6 bases short, with 13 bases between. The DNA of the CDR3 is TGTGCCAGCAGCTTGGAAGCCATGCCGGCCGAGCAGTACTTC. Translation: CASSLEAMPAEQYF. Filled out from reference TRBV5-5 and TRBJ2-7, the complete variable domain reads DAGVTQSPTHLIKTRGQQVTLRCSPISGHKSVSWYQQVLGQGPQFIFQYYEKEERGRGNFPDRFSARQFPNYSSELNVNALLLGDSALYLCASSLEAMPAEQYFGPGTRLTVT.

The chain has TRBV6-5 and TRBJ1-1; 8 bases fit TRBD1. Germline V CDR1 and CDR2: MNHEY, SVGAGI. The CDR3 extends over 15 amino acids. Germline trimming cut 6 bases from V and 1 base from J; bases unmatched to any gene: 7. The CDR3 spells CASSRAGTGNTEAFF. The CDR3 DNA follows: TGTGCCAGCAGCCGAGCCGGGACAGGGAACACTGAAGCTTTCTTT.

The table lists this clone with a few counts. V and J are TRBV28 and TRBJ1-4; TRBD1 aligns across 11 bases. CDR1 and CDR2 (germline): MDHEN, SYDVKM. The CDR3 has 15 residues. The trim removed 6 bases at V and 8 bases at J, leaving 8 bases unmatched. As DNA, the CDR3 is TGTGCCAGCAGGTCACCGGGACAGGGGGGCGAAAAACTGTTTTTT. As protein: CASRSPGQGGEKLFF.

The J gene is TRBJ2-7, the V gene TRBV18; 7 bases fit TRBD1. V trimming: 5 bases; J trimming: 7 bases; junction bases outside the gene matches: 5. Germline CDR1 KGHSH, CDR2 LQKENI. The CDR3 has 12 amino acids. This CDR3 reads CASSTTGEEQYF. For the CDR3, the DNA is TGTGCCAGCTCAACTACAGGGGAAGAGCAGTACTTC.

The V gene is TRBV7-3, the J gene TRBJ2-3; 7 bases fit TRBD2. The germline V gene has CDR1 SGHTA and CDR2 FQGTGA. V was pared by 2 bases and J by 0 bases, with 2 bases of the junction left unmatched. This CDR3 is built from 15 residues. This CDR3 reads CASSLAGASTDTQYF. The CDR3, as DNA: TGTGCCAGCAGCTTAGCGGGAGCTAGCACAGATACGCAGTATTTT.

The genes are TRBV19 and TRBJ2-2, with D possibly matching TRBD2 (6 bases). Germline V lookup: CDR1 LNHDA, CDR2 SQIVND (reference sequence). Trimming took off 6 bases at V and 0 bases at J, with 11 bases between the two ends. The CDR3 is 15 residues long. The CDR3 DNA reads as TGTGCCAGTAGCCCAGGGACTTCGAACACCGGGGAGCTGTTTTTT. Residues: CASSPGTSNTGELFF.

The gene calls are TRBV11-2 and TRBJ2-2; D is undetermined. This CDR3 contains 15 residues. V lost 3 bases to trimming and J lost 4 bases, with 12 bases between them. Germline lookup yields CDR1 SGHAT and CDR2 FQNNGV. CDR3 residues: CASSLIWESTGELFF. The CDR3 nucleotides are TGTGCCAGCAGCTTGATCTGGGAAAGCACCGGGGAGCTGTTTTTT.

This clone was counted between two and nine times. The rearrangement joins TRBV18 to TRBJ2-3, with a tentative D call TRBD2 (6 bases). V was clipped by 10 bases and J by 0 bases, with 20 bases between them. The CDR3 extends over 16 amino acids. CDR1 and CDR2 (germline): KGHSH, LQKENI. The CDR3 nucleotides are TGTGCCACCAAGGAGGGGCAGTCTGCTAGCACAGATACGCAGTATTTT. This codes for CATKEGQSASTDTQYF.